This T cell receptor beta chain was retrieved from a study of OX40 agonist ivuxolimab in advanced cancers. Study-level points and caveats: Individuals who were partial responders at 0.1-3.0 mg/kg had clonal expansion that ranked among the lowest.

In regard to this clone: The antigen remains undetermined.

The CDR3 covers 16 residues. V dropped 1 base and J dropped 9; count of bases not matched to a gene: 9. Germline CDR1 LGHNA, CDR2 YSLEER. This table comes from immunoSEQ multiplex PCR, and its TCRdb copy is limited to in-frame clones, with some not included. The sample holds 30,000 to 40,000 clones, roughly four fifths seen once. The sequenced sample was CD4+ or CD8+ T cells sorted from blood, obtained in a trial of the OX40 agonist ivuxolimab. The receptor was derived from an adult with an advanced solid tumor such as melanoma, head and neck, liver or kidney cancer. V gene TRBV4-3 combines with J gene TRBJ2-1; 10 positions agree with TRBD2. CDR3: CASSQVTAGGHGEQFF. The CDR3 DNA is TGCGCCAGCAGCCAAGTAACAGCGGGAGGGCATGGTGAGCAGTTCTTC.